The 7 T cell receptor beta chains presented below share a single source sample, sequenced in a study of cytomegalovirus exposure and HLA in healthy donors (dated by TCRdb to between 2016 and 2019). To prepare the library, the immunoSEQ multiplex PCR assay was applied. A mixture of 60 forward primers for TCR Vbeta segments and 13 reverse primers for TCR Jbeta segments was used in the multiplex PCR. TCRdb provides this immuneACCESS table in a form limited to in-frame rearrangements. Some clones are lacking; in checked studies, under half of them reflect an unresolved V gene, and why the rest are absent is not known. In all, the sample holds about 150,000 clones, and around 74% of those were seen once. Clones ranked in the top ten supply 2.8% of the sample. Sequenced: PBMCs. Receptors originate from a man aged 18-30 years in good health and CMV-seronegative.

The chain couples TRBV2 to TRBJ1-6; 8 bases fit TRBD1. With 4 bases clipped from V and 9 bases from J, the junction kept 2 bases outside the gene matches. The germline V gene encodes CDR1 SNHLY and CDR2 FYNNEI. The CDR3 is 13 amino acids. The CDR3 loop reads CASSVGTGSPLHF. DNA of the CDR3: TGTGCCAGCAGTGTTGGGACAGGTTCACCCCTCCACTTT.

This clone was detected a few times. The chain couples TRBV4-1 to TRBJ2-7; tentative D call: TRBD1 (5 bases). The length of the CDR3 is 15 residues. Trimming stripped 5 bases from V and 0 bases from J, with 14 bases between. Germline V CDR1 and CDR2: MGHRA, YSYEKL. This chain's CDR3 is CASSFEYRFSYEQYV. For the CDR3, the DNA is TGCGCCAGCAGCTTCGAGTACAGGTTCTCCTACGAGCAGTACGTC.

The chain joins TRBV4-1 to TRBJ2-5, with 8 bases lining up with TRBD2. V shed 4 bases and J 3 bases; nucleotides not matched to a gene: 10. CDR3 size: 16 residues. Germline assignment: CDR1 MGHRA and CDR2 YSYEKL. CDR3 nucleotides: TGCGCCAGCAGCCGATACGACGGGGGGGCCGAAGAGACCCAGTACTTC. Translation gives CASSRYDGGAEETQYF.

This chain uses TRBV5-1 with TRBJ1-1; D is unresolved. Between the trimmed V and J ends, which lost 7 bases and 5 bases, there was a span of 15 bases. Germline values: CDR1 SGHRS, CDR2 YFSETQ. There are 13 residues in the CDR3. For the CDR3, the DNA is TGCGCCAGCGGACCCGGAGGGAGGACTGAAGCTTTCTTT. Amino acid sequence: CASGPGGRTEAFF.

The rearrangement links TRBV4-1 to TRBJ2-7; TRBD1 matches 9 bases. With V trimmed by 4 bases and J by 5 bases, 9 bases remained unmatched. This CDR3 has 15 residues. The germline CDR1 and CDR2 sequences are MGHRA and YSYEKL. As DNA, the CDR3 is TGCGCCAGCAGCCCCGGGCCCGGGACAGGGAACGAGCAGTACGTC. Translated: CASSPGPGTGNEQYV.

This chain links TRBV6-4 with TRBJ2-3; the match to TRBD2 covers 8 bases. V was clipped by 4 bases and J by 4 bases; unmatched bases: 7. The CDR3 extends over 15 amino acids. Germline V gene lookup returns CDR1 MRHNA and CDR2 SNTAGT. The CDR3 DNA reads as TGTGCCAGCAGTGCGACGGGGGGGCCTTCAGATACGCAGTATTTT. Translated: CASSATGGPSDTQYF.

As for this clone: At one boundary the junction diverges from the germline segment, which might be a read error. The chain employs TRBV27 and TRBJ2-6, with D maybe TRBD1 (6 bases). The germline CDR1 and CDR2 sequences are MNHEY and SMNVEV (reference sequence). This CDR3 has 14 residues. Written as DNA, the CDR3 is TGTGCCAGCAGACAGGGACGTGGGGCCAACGGCCTGACTTTC. Translated: CASRQGRGANGLTF. Full variable domain (rest looked up from reference TRBV27 and TRBJ2-6): EAQVTQNPRYLITVTGKKLTVTCSQNMNHEYMSWYRQDPGLGLRQIYYSMNVEVTDKGDVPEGYKVSRKEKRNFPLILESPSPNQTSLYFCASRQGRGANGLTFGAGSRLTVL.